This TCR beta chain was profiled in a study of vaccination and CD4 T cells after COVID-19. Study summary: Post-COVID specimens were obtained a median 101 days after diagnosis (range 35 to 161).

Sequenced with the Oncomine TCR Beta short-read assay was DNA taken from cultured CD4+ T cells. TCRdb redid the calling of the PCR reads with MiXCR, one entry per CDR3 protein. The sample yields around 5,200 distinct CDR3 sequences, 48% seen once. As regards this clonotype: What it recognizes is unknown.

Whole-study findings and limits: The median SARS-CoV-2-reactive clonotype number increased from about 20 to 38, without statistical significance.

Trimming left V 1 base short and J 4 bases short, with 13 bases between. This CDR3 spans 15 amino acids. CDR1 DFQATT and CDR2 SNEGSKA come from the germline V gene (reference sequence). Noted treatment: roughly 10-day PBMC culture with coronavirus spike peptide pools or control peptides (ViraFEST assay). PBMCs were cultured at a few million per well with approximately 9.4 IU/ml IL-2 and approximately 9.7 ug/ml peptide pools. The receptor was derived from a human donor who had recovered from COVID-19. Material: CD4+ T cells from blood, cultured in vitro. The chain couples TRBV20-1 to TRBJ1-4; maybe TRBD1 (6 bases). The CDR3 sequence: CSARGQTGDNEKLFF. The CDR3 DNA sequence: TGCAGTGCTAGAGGTCAGACAGGTGATAATGAAAAACTGTTTTTT.